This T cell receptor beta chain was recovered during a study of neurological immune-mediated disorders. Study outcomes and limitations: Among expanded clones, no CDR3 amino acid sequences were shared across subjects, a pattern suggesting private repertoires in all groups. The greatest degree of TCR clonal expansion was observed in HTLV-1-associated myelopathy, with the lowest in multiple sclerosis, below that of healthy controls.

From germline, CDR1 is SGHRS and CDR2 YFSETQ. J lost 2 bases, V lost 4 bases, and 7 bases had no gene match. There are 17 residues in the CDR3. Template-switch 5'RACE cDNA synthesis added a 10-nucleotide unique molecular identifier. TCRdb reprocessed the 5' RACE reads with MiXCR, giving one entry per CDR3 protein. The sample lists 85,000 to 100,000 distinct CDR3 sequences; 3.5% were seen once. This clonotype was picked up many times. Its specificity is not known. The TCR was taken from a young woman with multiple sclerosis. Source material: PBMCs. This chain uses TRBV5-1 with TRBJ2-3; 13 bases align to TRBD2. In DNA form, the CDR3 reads TGCGCCAGCAGCCTACCGGGACTAGCGGGGTACACAGATACGCAGTATTTT. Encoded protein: CASSLPGLAGYTDTQYF.